The clone carrying this T cell receptor (beta chain) was picked up one time. Its antigen is currently unknown. In the PCR, 60 Vbeta and 13 Jbeta primers were used. The assay was immunoSEQ multiplex PCR, and TCRdb's table has in-frame clones only and misses some. This table has 150,000 or so clones, around 77% appearing once. This entry belongs to a study of cytomegalovirus exposure and HLA in healthy donors. Study observations and caveats: Presence/absence analyses treated sequencing depth as roughly uniform across donors. Most TCR sequences were seen very rarely across donors, but some public TCRs occurred in many. Per published reports, the classifier diagnosed cytomegalovirus status with high specificity and sensitivity. Reports state that TCR beta sequences accurately predicted most subjects' HLA-A and HLA-B alleles.

The CDR3 runs to 15 residues. In germline, CDR1 is MDHEN, CDR2 SYDVKM. V trimming: 4 bases; J trimming: 5 bases; junction bases outside the gene matches: 6. Material: PBMCs. The sequence came from a woman aged 25 to 39 in good health and CMV-seronegative. The chain is built from TRBV28 and TRBJ2-7; 12 positions match TRBD1. The CDR3 region is CASSSWDRGLDEQYF. In DNA, the CDR3 is TGTGCCAGCAGTTCTTGGGACAGGGGGCTGGACGAGCAGTACTTC.